This TCR beta chain appears in the sequencing data of a study of blood T cell repertoires in COVID-19. Clones were read by immunoSEQ multiplex PCR, and TCRdb kept only the in-frame ones, dropping some. Of approximately 200,000 clones listed, about nine tenths are singletons. This clone has more than one count but fewer than ten. The TCR originated in a man between 65 and 80 years old with acute or convalescent COVID-19. What was sequenced was peripheral blood.

This CDR3 is CAASDSWRGGEKLFF. DNA for the CDR3: TGTGCCGCCTCAGACTCGTGGAGGGGAGGCGAAAAACTGTTTTTT. The chain is built from TRBV6-6 and TRBJ1-4; weak D call: TRBD1 (5 bases). Trimming took 11 bases from V and 8 from J, leaving 24 bases between them. The CDR3 has 15 amino acids. CDR1 and CDR2 (germline): MNHNY, SVGAGI (reference sequence).